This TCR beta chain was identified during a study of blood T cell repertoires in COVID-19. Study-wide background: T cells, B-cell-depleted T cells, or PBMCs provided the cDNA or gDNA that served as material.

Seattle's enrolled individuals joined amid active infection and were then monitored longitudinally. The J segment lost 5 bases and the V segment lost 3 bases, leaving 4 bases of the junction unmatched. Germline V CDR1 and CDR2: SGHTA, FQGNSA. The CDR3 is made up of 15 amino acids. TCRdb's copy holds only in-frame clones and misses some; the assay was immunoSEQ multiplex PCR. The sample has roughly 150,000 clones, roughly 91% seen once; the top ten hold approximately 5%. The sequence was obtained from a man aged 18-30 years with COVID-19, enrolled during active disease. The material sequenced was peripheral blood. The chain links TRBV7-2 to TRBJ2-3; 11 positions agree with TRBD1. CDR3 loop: CASSLDRGPLDTQYF. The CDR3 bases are TGTGCCAGCAGCTTGGACAGGGGGCCCTTAGATACGCAGTATTTT.